This T cell receptor beta chain was profiled in a study of cytomegalovirus exposure and HLA in healthy donors (dated by TCRdb to 2017 to 2019). Regarding the complete study: According to an earlier analysis of 587 of the donors, about 179 million T cells yielded 117 million unique TCR beta sequences and roughly 280 Gb of sequence data. All discovery cohort repertoires had been generated using a single sequencing platform. An early release that covered some 630 HLA-typed donors contained around 300 gigabases of sequencing data and about 84 million unique TCR sequences. High-throughput TCR immunosequencing, statistical association of individual TCRs with disease status, and machine learning were combined to predict cytomegalovirus infection status. An earlier analysis of 587 of the donors used high-throughput TCR beta sequencing to judge whether each TCR beta V gene segment behaved as functional or pseudogenic. Four to six DR-DQ haplotypes were handled as single units for association and clustering, since linkage in the cohort was strong. The study aimed to test whether cataloging public T cell receptors could reveal signatures of past pathogen exposure. Typing coverage varied by locus: about 620-640 donors for A, B, C, DRB1 and DQB1; approximately 500 for DQA1; 606 for DPA1; some 470 for DPB1. In addition to the first cohort of 666 subjects, a separate validation cohort of 120 different subjects was used. Rather than using new phenotypic data, the later analysis identified candidate immune exposures from TCR beta sequences and from how often those sequences occurred across donors. HLA typing covered class I and class II loci at four-digit resolution. A later genetic analysis used genome-wide SNP genotypes for about three fifths of the 666 donors, treating that subset as a discovery cohort. Among some 400 genotyped donors of the cohort, an average of about 240,000 unique TCR beta nucleotide sequences were sequenced per donor, roughly 20% of them non-productive. Of the roughly 390 genotyped donors, roughly 80% fell in the genetic ancestry cluster associated with self-reported Caucasian donors. Alongside the repertoire data, information on donor age, sex, ethnicity and CMV serostatus was compiled. In a later analysis, previously published TCR beta repertoires from several hundred donors were re-analyzed and high-resolution HLA genotyping was added so that TCR occurrence patterns could be studied. The study profiled the T cell repertoires of more than 500 subjects by immunosequencing and related them to cytomegalovirus serostatus. Beyond this particular receptor, the publication reports: The authors suggested that the approach could potentially be generalized to other disease states and immunological phenotypes. Most CMV-associated TCR beta chains appeared to be HLA-restricted in a later analysis, and the HLA associations seemed to be driven largely by CMV exposure. Most TCR sequences were observed very rarely across donors, whereas some public TCRs were present in many individuals. Presence/absence analyses assumed roughly uniform sequencing depth across donors, an assumption that may not hold. A later analysis associated 15,000 to 20,000 TCR beta sequences with specific HLA alleles at a false discovery rate of 0.05. In a later genetic analysis, fewer N-insertions in productive TCRs were reported among donors in an Asian-associated ancestry cluster than the approximately 710-donor mean. Correlated functional status among segregating V segments might be attributable to linkage disequilibrium, but an unknown experimental factor could not be ruled out. In both the original and validation cohorts, the classifier was reported to diagnose cytomegalovirus status with high specificity and sensitivity. In a later analysis, several top co-occurrence clusters were reported to appear linked to parvovirus B19, influenza, CMV and Epstein-Barr virus. The 87-base-pair reads could not distinguish some IMGT-functional V segments, including TRBV6-2 and TRBV6-3, so those segments were excluded. When HLA alleles, especially DR and DQ, strongly co-occurred, attributing TCR associations to individual alleles was difficult. A further reported finding was that TCR beta sequences accurately predicted the HLA-A and HLA-B alleles for most subjects in the first cohort. The cohort was sequenced for TCR beta chains only, and without alpha or paired-chain data the features that could be detected were limited. In a later genetic analysis, a missense DCLRE1C variant was associated with V-gene and J-gene trimming of TCR beta chains, and the association was replicated in an independent cohort. CMV serostatus was the only immune exposure information available for the cohort. An earlier analysis of around 600 of the donors showed that most TCR beta V segments appeared in productive rearrangements either about 87% or about 30% of the time, which broadly matched IMGT annotations. A few of the identified cytomegalovirus-associated TCR beta chains were confirmed in vitro to be specific for cytomegalovirus antigens. According to a later analysis, TCR association rates differed among HLA loci, with DRB1 alleles showing the most associated TCRs and HLA-C alleles showing the fewest. In a later analysis, HLA-associated TCR beta chains were found to be more clonally expanded and to have lower generation probabilities than equally common non-associated chains. A cluster of highly shared sequence variants was judged likely to represent a technical artifact of the sequencing pipeline. Because HLA typing was unavailable for some donors at each locus, only the typed subset was used in association tests. A total of fewer than 200 TCR beta chains were listed by the study as associated with cytomegalovirus. The earlier analysis of 587 of the donors excluded 15 to 20 rarely observed V segments, including chromosome 9 orphons, because counts were too low.

Reading the germline V gene gives CDR1 SNHLY and CDR2 FYNNEI. CDR3 length: 14 amino acids, cysteine to phenylalanine. Only CDR3 DNA remains: 42 bases, in frame from the first base. After removal of 4 bases from V and 8 bases from J, the junction retains 8 bases not matched to a gene. In total, just over 650 healthy bone marrow donors made up the cohort. At the time of sampling, every cohort member was nominally healthy, though immune exposures that went unrecorded were likely present. The donor tested CMV seronegative and was one of the 352 seronegative cohort members. A peripheral blood sample was collected from each donor, and TCR beta sequencing was performed on peripheral blood mononuclear cells. The Qiagen DNeasy Blood Extraction Kit was used to extract genomic DNA from the blood cell samples. Receptor amplification or capture employed the immunoSEQ multiplex PCR assay. The multiplex PCR relied on a mix of 60 forward primers for TCR Vbeta segments and 13 reverse primers for TCR Jbeta segments. A multiplex PCR assay on genomic DNA amplified the CDR3 region of rearranged TCR beta genes. The amplified TCR beta libraries were sequenced on the Illumina HiSeq System as 87-base-pair reads. The study's own analysis went as follows. A later analysis tallied 70 million to 100 million unique TCR beta chains across the 550 to 850 repertoires, and some 12 million of those chains were shared by two or more donors. To remove PCR and sequencing errors, raw reads were error-corrected and collapsed into unique sequences using a nearest-neighbor algorithm that merged closely related sequences. CDR3 sequences were aligned to IMGT reference sequences to assign V, D and J gene segments. Each retained sequence needed at least a six-nucleotide match to both a V gene segment and a J gene segment. A rearrangement was called productive if the CDR3 had no stop codons and remained in frame with V and J, and every other rearrangement was called non-productive. Following IMGT convention, CDR3 was defined as the stretch from the second conserved V-encoded cysteine to the conserved J-encoded phenylalanine. The earlier analysis of 550 to 650 of the donors excluded any sequence lacking an unambiguous match to a single V gene segment. In an earlier analysis of several hundred of the donors, V segments were called functional above 56.7% productive rearrangements and were called segregating when the between-donor standard deviation exceeded 5%. A statistical classification framework was developed to diagnose cytomegalovirus status using the catalog of TCR beta chain sequences. V and J gene assignment, in a later analysis, came from comparing TCR nucleotide sequences with IMGT/GENE-DB human TR gene sequences. The TCRdist pipeline was used in a later analysis to assign CDR3 sequences and most-parsimonious VDJ recombination scenarios. In a later analysis, each TCR beta chain was defined by its CDR3 amino acid sequence together with its V-gene family, and reads lacking a unique V-gene family were excluded. As a way to deal with suspected cross-contamination and a sequencing artifact, a later analysis dropped approximately 590 nucleotide sequences that were highly shared and had low generation probability. In a later analysis, a clonal expansion index for each public chain was calculated from normalized within-repertoire ranks of inferred template counts. In a later analysis, generation probabilities were computed using a VDJ recombination model fitted to out-of-frame rearrangements, and the results were checked against IGoR. Hypergeometric tests were used in a later analysis to score TCR-TCR, TCR-HLA and TCR-CMV co-occurrence, with a repertoire-size bias correction applied to the TCR pairs. A later analysis estimated false discovery rates by permuting HLA or CMV assignments 20 times. A later analysis grouped co-occurring TCRs with DBSCAN, adding TCRdist sequence similarity when clustering within HLA-allele-positive subsets. For co-occurrence clustering, repertoires with fewer than 30,000 or more than 120,000 public chains were excluded, along with five or six repertoires with anomalous nucleotide sharing. TCRdb holds this immuneACCESS table with in-frame rearrangements only. Some clones are missing; in checked studies, unresolved V genes explain under half, and the rest has no known cause. That table is the source of V, J and clone size, and D and trimming were worked out from the DNA. This sample is represented by about 120,000 clones; 15% of them were singletons. The ten largest clonotypes hold under 2% of the sample.

Concerning this clone itself: It has no known antigen specificity. The record has no base qualities; no much larger clone is one base away.

The TCR originated in a woman aged 18-30 years in good health and CMV-seronegative. Material for sequencing was PBMCs. The rearrangement combines TRBV2 with TRBJ2-1, with 7 central nucleotides matching TRBD2. The sequenced DNA: TGTGCCAGCAGTGGAATGAGGAGCGGGGATGAGCAGTTCTTC. Translated, this is CASSGMRSGDEQFF.